A selection of T cell receptor beta chains follows, all from one sample in a study of T cells in narcolepsy. Sequenced by immunoSEQ multiplex PCR; TCRdb stores in-frame clones only, minus some. The data show tens of thousands of clones, about four fifths seen once. Sequenced: CD45RA- memory CD4+ T cells from PBMCs. These receptors came from a human donor with narcolepsy. Both conserved end residues are part of each CDR3. Clone size is given for some rows only: seen once, a few or many times, or a class if the clone is expanded.

cdr3_length	v_call	j_call	clone_size	cdr3_aa
15	TRBV7-2	TRBJ2-1	few	CASSSGTSGGARQFF
14	TRBV19	TRBJ2-5	NA	CASSISGRGETQYF
14	TRBV11-2	TRBJ1-2	NA	CASSLTRGDYGYTF
14	TRBV9	TRBJ2-7	NA	CASSVEGYPYEQYF
16	TRBV19	TRBJ2-2	NA	CASSRGLAAWGGELFF
10	TRBV29-1	TRBJ1-1	NA	CSVGGGEAFF
14	TRBV19	TRBJ2-1	NA	CASRLGGPLDEQFF
13	TRBV5-1	TRBJ2-7	few	CASSLGDRGEQYF
13	TRBV6-1	TRBJ1-1	NA	CASSEAGTRRSFF
13	TRBV29-1	TRBJ2-2	NA	CSVEGTGFGELFF
18	TRBV11-3	TRBJ2-6	NA	CASSDRLDSFSGANVLTF
14	TRBV11-2	TRBJ2-1	NA	CASSFWREGSGQFF
14	TRBV7-9	TRBJ1-1	NA	CASSFLPGTTEAFF
14	TRBV6-1	TRBJ1-1	NA	CASRYGTDRTEAFF
13	TRBV29-1	TRBJ2-5	NA	CSVEAGLEETQYF
13	TRBV7-3	TRBJ2-1	NA	CASSPGPYNEQFF
15	TRBV5-1	TRBJ1-1	NA	CASSLRQGSDTEAFF
14	TRBV28	TRBJ1-5	NA	CASRAPGGNQPQHF
15	TRBV5-1	TRBJ1-1	NA	CASSRAGWQNTEAFF
16	TRBV14	TRBJ1-1	NA	CASSLKGGYRGTEAFF
14	TRBV28	TRBJ2-5	NA	CASRTFRDRETQYF
16	TRBV2	TRBJ2-3	NA	CASSAWTSVSTDTQYF
14	TRBV5-1	TRBJ2-1	NA	CASSLPESGNEQFF